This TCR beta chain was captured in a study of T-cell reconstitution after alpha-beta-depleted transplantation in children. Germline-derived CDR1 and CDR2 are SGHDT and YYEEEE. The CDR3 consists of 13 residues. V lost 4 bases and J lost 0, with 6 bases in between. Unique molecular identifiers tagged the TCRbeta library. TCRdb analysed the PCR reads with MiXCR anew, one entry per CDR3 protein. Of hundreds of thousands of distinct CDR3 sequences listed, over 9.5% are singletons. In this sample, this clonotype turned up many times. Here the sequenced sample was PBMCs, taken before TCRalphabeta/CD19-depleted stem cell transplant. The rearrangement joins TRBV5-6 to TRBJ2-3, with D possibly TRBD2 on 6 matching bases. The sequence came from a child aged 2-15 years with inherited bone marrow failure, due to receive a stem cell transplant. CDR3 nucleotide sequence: TGTGCCAGCAGCGGAGGGAGCACAGATACGCAGTATTTT. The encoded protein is CASSGGSTDTQYF.